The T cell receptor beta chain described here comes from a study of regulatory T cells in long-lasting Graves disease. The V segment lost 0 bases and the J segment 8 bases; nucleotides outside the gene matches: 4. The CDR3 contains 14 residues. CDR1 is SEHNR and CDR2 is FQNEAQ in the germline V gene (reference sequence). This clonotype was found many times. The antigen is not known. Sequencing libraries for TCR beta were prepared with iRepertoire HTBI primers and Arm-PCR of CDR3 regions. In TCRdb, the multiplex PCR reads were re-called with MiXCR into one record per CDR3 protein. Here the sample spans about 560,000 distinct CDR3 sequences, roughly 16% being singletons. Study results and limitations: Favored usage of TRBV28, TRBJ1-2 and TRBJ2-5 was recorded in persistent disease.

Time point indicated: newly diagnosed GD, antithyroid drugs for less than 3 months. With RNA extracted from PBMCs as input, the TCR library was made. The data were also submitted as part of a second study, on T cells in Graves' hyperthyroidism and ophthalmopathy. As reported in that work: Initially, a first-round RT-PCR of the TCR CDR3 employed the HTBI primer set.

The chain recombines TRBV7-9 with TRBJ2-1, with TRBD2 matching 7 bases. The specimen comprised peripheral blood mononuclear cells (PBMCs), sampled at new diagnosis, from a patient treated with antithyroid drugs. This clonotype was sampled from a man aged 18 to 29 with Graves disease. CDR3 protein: CASSLALAEDEQFF. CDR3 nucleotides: TGTGCCAGCAGCTTAGCGCTAGCGGAGGATGAGCAGTTCTTC.